One sample yielded the 12 T cell receptor beta chains listed below, sequenced in a study of long-term antiretroviral therapy in people with HIV. An immunoSEQ assay, version v3.0, was performed at survey level. The method was immunoSEQ multiplex PCR; TCRdb's version includes in-frame clones alone and lacks a portion of them. The sample holds tens of thousands of clones, around 95% seen once. Material: unsorted PBMCs, obtained 5.3 years after starting antiretroviral therapy. These receptors all stem from a man aged 45-65 years with HIV.

This clone was detected once. The gene calls are TRBV18 and TRBJ2-2, with D uncertain. Trimming stripped 2 bases from V and 7 bases from J, with 2 bases between. The germline V gene has CDR1 KGHSH and CDR2 LQKENI. The CDR3 has 11 residues. The CDR3 here is CASSPGGELFF. CDR3 DNA sequence: TGTGCCAGCTCACCAGGCGGGGAGCTGTTTTTT. Drawing the rest from reference TRBV18 and TRBJ2-2, the complete variable domain is NAGVMQNPRHLVRRRGQEARLRCSPMKGHSHVYWYRQLPEEGLKFMVYLQKENIIDESGMPKERFSAEFPKEGPSILRIQQVVRGDSAAYFCASSPGGELFFGEGSRLTVL.

The chain combines TRBV6-5 with TRBJ2-7; the D gene is possibly TRBD1 (5 bases). Germline CDR1 and CDR2: MNHEY and SVGAGI. V was pared by 3 bases and J by 3 bases, with 12 bases between. CDR3 length: 14 amino acids. The CDR3 loop is CASSYQQDFYEQYF. The CDR3 DNA is TGTGCCAGCAGTTATCAACAGGATTTCTACGAGCAGTACTTC.

The gene calls are TRBV15 and TRBJ2-1; TRBD2 might be the D (6 bases). V dropped 8 bases and J dropped 0 bases, with 14 bases sitting between them. This CDR3 contains 15 residues. CDR1 is LNHNV and CDR2 is YYDKDF in the germline V gene (reference sequence). The CDR3 loop reads CATLPAGGSYNEQFF. The CDR3 DNA follows: TGTGCCACCCTCCCGGCCGGGGGCTCCTACAATGAGCAGTTCTTC.

This chain connects TRBV20-1 to TRBJ2-1; no clear D gene. Germline values: CDR1 DFQATT, CDR2 SNEGSKA (reference sequence). This CDR3 is built from 11 residues. Between the trimmed V and J ends, which lost 0 bases and 10 bases, there was a span of 7 bases. CDR3 residues: CSARDVGEQFF. As DNA, the CDR3 is TGCAGTGCTAGAGATGTTGGGGAGCAGTTCTTC.

This chain joins TRBV5-1 and TRBJ1-2; 7 nucleotides match TRBD1. The germline V gene has CDR1 SGHRS and CDR2 YFSETQ. Trimming cost V 0 bases and J 7 bases; bases outside gene matches: 9. The CDR3 runs to 15 residues. The CDR3 spells CASSLGQGSFPGYTF. DNA for the CDR3: TGCGCCAGCAGCTTGGGACAGGGTTCGTTCCCTGGCTACACCTTC.

The chain recombines TRBV7-9 with TRBJ2-3; D is ambiguous. V lost 3 bases and J 3 bases, leaving 16 bases between the germline ends. CDR3 size: 16 residues. Looked up from germline, CDR1 is SEHNR and CDR2 is FQNEAQ (reference sequence). CDR3 residues: CASSFPGGRITDTQYF. The DNA for the CDR3 is TGTGCCAGCAGCTTTCCTGGTGGCAGGATTACAGATACGCAGTATTTT.

This chain uses TRBV9 with TRBJ2-1, with 8 bases aligning to TRBD2. Germline loops: CDR1 SGDLS, CDR2 YYNGEE. V lost 0 bases and J lost 5; bases outside the gene matches: 10. The CDR3 consists of 17 residues. Here the CDR3 DNA reads TGTGCCAGCAGCGTAGAGGGTAGCGGGGAAGTAAACAATGAGCAGTTCTTC. It is translated as CASSVEGSGEVNNEQFF.

In this sample, this clone turned up once. V is TRBV15 and J is TRBJ2-7; the D gene is possibly TRBD2 (5 bases). The CDR3 covers 13 residues. CDR1 LNHNV and CDR2 YYDKDF come from the germline V gene (reference sequence). Trimming left V 0 bases short and J 7 bases short, with 10 bases between. The CDR3 DNA reads TGTGCCACCAGCAGAGATTCGAGGGAAGAGCAGTACTTC. Translating gives CATSRDSREEQYF.

This rearrangement joins TRBV5-5 to TRBJ2-3; 7 bases line up with TRBD1. In germline, CDR1 is SGHKS, CDR2 YYEKEE (reference sequence). Losses at the gene ends were 2 bases for V and 4 bases for J; bases not matched to a gene: 4. This CDR3 spans 14 amino acids. The CDR3 protein is CASSLYRGSDTQYF. The DNA of the CDR3 is TGTGCCAGCAGCTTATACAGGGGATCAGATACGCAGTATTTT. The whole variable domain, remainder taken from reference TRBV5-5 and TRBJ2-3, is DAGVTQSPTHLIKTRGQQVTLRCSPISGHKSVSWYQQVLGQGPQFIFQYYEKEERGRGNFPDRFSARQFPNYSSELNVNALLLGDSALYLCASSLYRGSDTQYFGPGTRLTVL.

V gene TRBV30 combines with J gene TRBJ1-4; D uncertain. CDR3 length: 14 amino acids. V was cut by 0 bases and J by 8 bases, with 13 bases left in between. Germline CDR1 and CDR2: GTSNPN and SVGIG (reference sequence). CDR3 amino acids: CAWSVGAGAEKLFF. CDR3 DNA: TGTGCCTGGAGTGTAGGCGCGGGCGCGGAAAAACTGTTTTTT.

The J gene is TRBJ2-3, the V gene TRBV4-3, with D perhaps matching TRBD2 (5 bases). Trimming took off 2 bases at V and 4 bases at J, with 13 bases between the two ends. This CDR3 is built from 15 residues. The V gene's germline CDR1 is LGHNA and CDR2 YSLEER. CDR3 amino acids: CASSQSGRSSDTQYF. CDR3 DNA: TGCGCCAGCAGCCAAAGCGGACGGAGCTCAGATACGCAGTATTTT.

The gene calls are TRBV4-3 and TRBJ2-3; TRBD1 matches 11 bases. Per the germline V gene, CDR1 is LGHNA and CDR2 is YSLEER. V was clipped by 4 bases and J by 0 bases; unmatched bases: 3. The CDR3 runs to 16 residues. CDR3 sequence reads: CASSRGDRGSTDTQYF. CDR3 nucleotides: TGCGCCAGCAGCCGCGGGGACAGGGGGAGCACAGATACGCAGTATTTT.